This T cell receptor beta chain came from a study of shared clonotypes between healthy human individuals. Worth noting for this clone: What it binds is unknown. The sample contains more than one DNA sequence encoding this CDR3.

Here immunoSEQ multiplex PCR was the method, and the copy in TCRdb shows in-frame clones only, minus some. The sample lists under 2,500,000 clones, roughly 95% occurring once. Points from the study as a whole: Rarefaction revealed incomplete sorted-subset sequencing despite large depth. A generally larger estimated richness was seen in naive subsets than in memory subsets.

Unmatched junction bases numbered 1, after V lost 0 bases and J lost 0 bases. Looked up from germline, CDR1 is SGDLS and CDR2 is YYNGEE. The CDR3 consists of 15 residues. The V call is TRBV9, the J call TRBJ2-7, with TRBD2 identical over 9 bases. Sequencing was done on a sample of naive CD4+ T cells sorted from blood. Subset given: CD45RA+ positively selected. This clonotype was obtained from a man aged 18 to 30 in good health. CDR3 nucleotides: TGTGCCAGCAGCGTAGATAGCGGGGGCTCCTACGAGCAGTACTTC. As protein: CASSVDSGGSYEQYF. Together with reference TRBV9 and TRBJ2-7, the CDR3 gives the full variable domain: DSGVTQTPKHLITATGQRVTLRCSPRSGDLSVYWYQQSLDQGLQFLIQYYNGEERAKGNILERFSAQQFPDLHSELNLSSLELGDSALYFCASSVDSGGSYEQYFGPGTRLTVT.